Reported below is one TCR beta chain. Its target is not known. The CDR3 is 14 amino acids. Germline assignment: CDR1 SGHRS and CDR2 YFSETQ. Trimming stripped 2 bases from V and 7 bases from J, with 12 bases between. This entry is derived from a study of radiotherapy plus CTLA-4 blockade in lung cancer. The wider study: Objective responses were recorded in around a sixth of patients, with disease control recorded in 25% to 40%. Findings of the study overall: Early blood T cell clone dynamics, with interferon-beta, were reported to best predict response. After treatment with radiotherapy plus ipilimumab, TCR clones that came from the tumor expanded in blood.

Sequencing used immunoSEQ multiplex PCR; TCRdb keeps in-frame clones, though not all of them. In the table there are tens of thousands of clones, around 77% of which are singletons. The sequence came from a human donor with non-small cell lung cancer whose response to radiotherapy plus ipilimumab could not be evaluated. The chain employs TRBV5-1 and TRBJ2-2, with a possible D match to TRBD1 (6 bases). The sequences come from peripheral blood, collected from a patient treated with radiotherapy plus ipilimumab. CDR3 residues: CASSFTGTDGELFF. Here the CDR3 DNA reads TGCGCCAGCAGCTTTACAGGGACGGACGGGGAGCTGTTTTTT.